Presented here are 18 T cell receptor beta chains from one specimen sequenced in a study of OX40 agonist ivuxolimab in advanced cancers. The repertoire was sequenced with immunoSEQ multiplex PCR; TCRdb's copy has only in-frame clones and lacks some. Here the sample spans over 90,000 clones, about nine tenths being singletons. This specimen was CD4+ or CD8+ T cells sorted from blood, taken in a trial of the OX40 agonist ivuxolimab. These receptors came from an adult with an advanced solid tumor such as melanoma, head and neck, liver or kidney cancer.

This rearrangement joins TRBV5-5 to TRBJ2-2; D is possibly TRBD1 or TRBD2 (5 bases each). Trimming removed 6 bases from V and 1 base from J, with 16 bases in between. CDR1 is SGHKS and CDR2 is YYEKEE in the germline V gene (reference sequence). This CDR3 has 16 amino acids. The CDR3 nucleotides are TGTGCCAGCACTAGAAACGGGGCCCTGAACACCGGGGAGCTGTTTTTT. Residues: CASTRNGALNTGELFF.

The J gene is TRBJ2-7, the V gene TRBV6-1; 7 bases fit TRBD2. Germline values: CDR1 MNHNS, CDR2 SASEGT. The CDR3 is 15 amino acids. V trimming: 8 bases; J trimming: 2 bases; junction bases outside the gene matches: 12. For the CDR3, the DNA is TGTGCCAGCCAGGACCTTAGCGGGCCAACCTACGAGCAGTACTTC. This codes for CASQDLSGPTYEQYF.

The chain couples TRBV28 to TRBJ2-2, with 7 positions matching TRBD2. The germline CDR1 and CDR2 sequences are MDHEN and SYDVKM. The CDR3 spans 15 residues. Trimming took 4 bases from V and 2 from J; bases not matched to a gene: 4. This CDR3 reads CASSYLAANTGELFF. The CDR3 DNA reads as TGTGCCAGCAGTTACCTAGCGGCTAACACCGGGGAGCTGTTTTTT.

This clone was seen a handful of times. V is TRBV18 and J is TRBJ1-1, with 9 bases matching TRBD1. Germline V gives CDR1 KGHSH, CDR2 LQKENI. CDR3 length: 14 amino acids. Trimming at V came to 5 bases and at J to 3 bases, leaving 4 bases not matched to a gene. CDR3: CASSSRQGDTEAFF. In DNA form, the CDR3 reads TGTGCCAGCTCATCCCGACAGGGGGACACTGAAGCTTTCTTT.

The chain has TRBV19 and TRBJ2-1, with a possible D match to TRBD2 (6 bases). The CDR3 is 14 residues long. Trimming removed 7 bases at V and 6 bases at J, with 16 bases between. Per the germline V gene, CDR1 is LNHDA and CDR2 is SQIVND (reference sequence). As DNA, the CDR3 is TGTGCCAGTAACTTGGCGGGGCTCTCCAATGAGCAGTTCTTC. This gives the protein CASNLAGLSNEQFF.

The chain recombines TRBV7-9 with TRBJ1-2; D ambiguous. Germline CDR1 and CDR2: SEHNR and FQNEAQ (reference sequence). The CDR3 loop spans 12 amino acids. V was cut by 1 base and J by 8 bases, with 8 bases left in between. The CDR3 protein is CASSLEGWGYTF. The CDR3 nucleotides are TGTGCCAGCAGCTTAGAGGGATGGGGCTACACCTTC.

The J gene is TRBJ2-2, the V gene TRBV7-2; the match to TRBD2 covers 7 bases. The V gene's germline CDR1 is SGHTA and CDR2 FQGNSA. J lost 0 bases, V lost 5 bases, and 6 bases had no gene match. This CDR3 spans 16 amino acids. In nucleotides, the CDR3 is TGTGCCAGCAGCACCTTAGCGGGTACGAACACCGGGGAGCTGTTTTTT. The encoded protein is CASSTLAGTNTGELFF.

V usage is TRBV5-5 and J usage is TRBJ2-7, with 10 bases that match TRBD1. CDR3 size: 17 residues. CDR1 is SGHKS and CDR2 is YYEKEE in the germline V gene (reference sequence). V trimming: 2 bases; J trimming: 3 bases; junction bases outside the gene matches: 11. The CDR3 region has the DNA TGTGCCAGCAGCTTCGCAGCCGGGACAGGGGCGAACTACGAGCAGTACTTC. Encoded protein: CASSFAAGTGANYEQYF.

The chain carries TRBV6-5 and TRBJ2-1, with 15 bases matching TRBD2. The CDR3 covers 15 residues. The germline V gene encodes CDR1 MNHEY and CDR2 SVGAGI. After removal of 5 bases from V and 9 bases from J, the junction contained 5 bases not matched to a gene. The CDR3 DNA reads as TGTGCCAGCAGTGGACTAGCGGGAGGGCCGGGTGAGCAGTTCTTC. It is translated as CASSGLAGGPGEQFF.

The gene calls are TRBV2 and TRBJ2-3, with a weak D call TRBD2 (5 bases). This CDR3 comprises 13 residues. CDR1 and CDR2 from the germline V gene are SNHLY and FYNNEI. V shed 5 bases and J shed 5 bases, with 11 bases lying between them. CDR3 amino acids: CASSLIAKDTQYF. CDR3 sequence (DNA): TGTGCCAGCAGTTTAATAGCGAAAGATACGCAGTATTTT.

A note on this clone: This sample also contains other DNA sequences that code for the same CDR3. The gene calls are TRBV18 and TRBJ1-1, with D hard to call. V gave up 0 bases and J gave up 0 bases, with 5 bases separating them. The CDR3 sequence is 14 residues long. Per the germline V gene, CDR1 is KGHSH and CDR2 is LQKENI. This chain's CDR3 is CASSPPSVNTEAFF. In DNA, the CDR3 is TGTGCCAGCTCACCACCGTCGGTGAACACTGAAGCTTTCTTT.

The rearrangement joins TRBV4-1 to TRBJ1-2; 11 positions match TRBD1. CDR1 and CDR2 from the germline V gene are MGHRA and YSYEKL. This CDR3 is built from 17 residues. The ends lost 1 base at V and 2 bases at J; junction bases unmatched: 6. The CDR3 nucleotides read TGCGCCAGCAGCCAAGGGACAGGGGGCATAGGGAACTATGGCTACACCTTC. It is translated as CASSQGTGGIGNYGYTF.

Comment on this clone: The junction does not match germline at one end; this may be a read error. The chain couples TRBV7-7 to TRBJ2-5; 12 nucleotides align to TRBD2. The CDR3 loop spans 15 amino acids. Germline V gene data show CDR1 as SSHAT and CDR2 as FNYEAQ (reference sequence). The CDR3 here is CASSPTSGSWETQYF. In nucleotides, the CDR3 is TGTGCTAGCAGCCCGACTAGCGGGAGTTGGGAGACCCAGTACTTC.

The gene calls are TRBV6-6 and TRBJ2-1; 7 bases are a match to TRBD2. The J segment lost 0 bases and the V segment lost 8 bases, leaving 1 base of the junction unmatched. The germline V gene has CDR1 MNHNY and CDR2 SVGAGI (reference sequence). The CDR3 totals 13 residues. The CDR3 sequence: CASGTNSYNEQFF. The CDR3 DNA follows: TGTGCCAGCGGGACTAACTCCTACAATGAGCAGTTCTTC.

The chain is built from TRBV6-5 and TRBJ1-6, with D hard to call. The germline CDR1 and CDR2 sequences are MNHEY and SVGAGI. This CDR3 region has 15 residues. V was cut by 0 bases and J by 5 bases, with 8 bases left in between. CDR3 sequence reads: CASSYSMSDNSPLHF. The CDR3 DNA reads as TGTGCCAGCAGTTACTCGATGAGTGATAATTCACCCCTCCACTTT.

This sequence joins TRBV6-5 and TRBJ1-5, with TRBD1 identical over 11 bases. This CDR3 region has 15 residues. Germline CDR1 reads MNHEY; CDR2 reads SVGAGI. Losses at the gene ends were 6 bases for V and 5 bases for J; bases not matched to a gene: 6. CDR3 DNA: TGTGCCAGCAGCAGGACAGGGGGCGGGGATCAGCCCCAGCATTTT. It is translated as CASSRTGGGDQPQHF.

This clone appeared a few times. The rearrangement links TRBV6-5 to TRBJ1-2; D might be TRBD1 (5 bases). This CDR3 contains 12 residues. V lost 6 bases and J lost 8, with 13 bases in between. Germline V CDR1 and CDR2: MNHEY, SVGAGI. Here the CDR3 reads CASRRQGVGYTF. The DNA for the CDR3 is TGTGCCAGCAGAAGACAAGGGGTGGGCTACACCTTC.

This clone was counted once. This chain uses TRBV6-5 with TRBJ2-7; 7 bases agree with TRBD1. This CDR3 spans 14 amino acids. Germline CDR1 is MNHEY and CDR2 is SVGAGI. V lost 6 bases to trimming and J lost 4 bases; unmatched junction nucleotides: 9. The chain's CDR3 is CASRPGTVAYEQYF. CDR3 bases: TGTGCCAGCAGACCCGGGACAGTTGCTTACGAGCAGTACTTC.